Listed here are 27 T cell receptor beta chains from one sample, sequenced in a study of T-cell reconstitution after alpha-beta-depleted transplantation in children. The TCRbeta library incorporated unique molecular identifiers. TCRdb analysed the PCR reads with MiXCR anew, one entry per CDR3 protein. Of under 300,000 distinct CDR3 sequences in the sample, about 9.6% are singletons; the top ten hold about 4.9%. The sequences come from PBMCs from the stem cell graft donor, collected from the stem cell graft. The receptor source for this set is a human donor who donated a stem cell graft to a child with SCID.

This clonotype has a handful of counts. The V and J genes are TRBV7-3 and TRBJ1-1, with a weak D call TRBD1 (6 bases). The V end lost 4 bases, the J end lost 3 bases, and 12 bases lay between the germline ends. Germline V lookup: CDR1 SGHTA, CDR2 FQGTGA. The CDR3 has 14 residues. CDR3 sequence reads: CASSSTGYDTEAFF. In DNA, the CDR3 is TGTGCCAGCAGCTCCACAGGGTATGACACTGAAGCTTTCTTT. The full variable domain, rest sourced from reference TRBV7-3 and TRBJ1-1, is GAGVSQTPSNKVTEKGKYVELRCDPISGHTALYWYRQSLGQGPEFLIYFQGTGAADDSGLPNDRFFAVRPEGSVSTLKIQRTERGDSAVYLCASSSTGYDTEAFFGQGTRLTVV.

J is TRBJ2-7 and V is TRBV7-2, with D tentatively TRBD1 (6 bases). CDR1 and CDR2 (germline): SGHTA, FQGNSA. This CDR3 spans 13 amino acids. The germline V and J ends were trimmed by 5 bases and 3 bases, with 11 bases remaining between them. This CDR3 reads CASSRTVVYEQYF. In DNA form, the CDR3 reads TGTGCCAGCAGCCGGACAGTAGTCTACGAGCAGTACTTC.

This clonotype was detected ten times or more. The V and J genes are TRBV18 and TRBJ2-7; no definite D call. CDR1 is KGHSH and CDR2 is LQKENI in the germline V gene. The CDR3 extends over 12 amino acids. Trimming removed 2 bases from V and 4 bases from J, with 6 bases in between. In DNA form, the CDR3 reads TGTGCCAGCTCACCAAACGGTTACGAGCAGTACTTC. As protein: CASSPNGYEQYF.

This clonotype was found many times. The chain employs TRBV5-1 and TRBJ1-2; D call uncertain. The V gene lost 0 bases and the J gene lost 2 bases, with 5 bases spanning the gap. This CDR3 contains 13 residues. Germline CDR1 SGHRS, CDR2 YFSETQ. The CDR3, as DNA: TGCGCCAGCAGCTTGGGGGAGAACTATGGCTACACCTTC. It codes for CASSLGENYGYTF.

In this sample, this clonotype turned up many times. V and J are TRBV18 and TRBJ1-5, with no clear D. Per germline, CDR1 KGHSH and CDR2 LQKENI. Trimming stripped 2 bases from V and 9 bases from J, with 11 bases between. This CDR3 is built from 13 residues. CDR3 region: CASSPEGDAPQHF. CDR3 in DNA: TGTGCCAGCTCACCAGAGGGAGACGCGCCCCAGCATTTT. Based on the CDR3 plus reference TRBV18 and TRBJ1-5, the full variable domain is NAGVMQNPRHLVRRRGQEARLRCSPMKGHSHVYWYRQLPEEGLKFMVYLQKENIIDESGMPKERFSAEFPKEGPSILRIQQVVRGDSAAYFCASSPEGDAPQHFGDGTRLSIL.

This clonotype was seen many times. The chain couples TRBV7-9 to TRBJ2-3, with D maybe TRBD1 (5 bases). The length of the CDR3 is 12 residues. The V gene's germline CDR1 is SEHNR and CDR2 FQNEAQ (reference sequence). The V end lost 4 bases, the J end lost 4 bases, and 6 bases lay between the germline ends. CDR3 loop: CASSSGSDTQYF. CDR3 nucleotide sequence: TGTGCCAGCAGCTCAGGGTCAGATACGCAGTATTTT.

In this sample, this clonotype turned up many times. The genes are TRBV20-1 and TRBJ2-3; 10 bases map to TRBD2. The CDR3 consists of 17 residues. Germline V gives CDR1 DFQATT, CDR2 SNEGSKA (reference sequence). V shed 5 bases and J 0 bases; nucleotides not matched to a gene: 11. CDR3 region: CSALLAGASASTDTQYF. DNA for the CDR3: TGCAGTGCTCTTCTAGCGGGGGCTTCTGCTAGCACAGATACGCAGTATTTT.

The sample holds many counts of this clonotype. The CDR3 region is CAISGGDTPYEQYF. Here the CDR3 DNA reads TGTGCCATCAGTGGTGGGGACACCCCCTACGAGCAGTACTTC. The genes are TRBV10-3 and TRBJ2-7, with D possibly matching TRBD1 (6 bases). CDR1 and CDR2 from the germline V gene are ENHRY and SYGVKD. CDR3 length equals 14 residues. V lost 4 bases, J lost 2 bases, and 12 bases lay in between.

In this sample, this clonotype turned up many times. The chain is built from TRBV20-1 and TRBJ1-2, with TRBD1 identical over 7 bases. Germline CDR1 reads DFQATT; CDR2 reads SNEGSKA (reference sequence). Unmatched junction bases numbered 4, after V lost 4 bases and J lost 2 bases. The CDR3 is 13 amino acids. The CDR3 DNA reads TGCAGTGCTATTAACAGGGGAAACTATGGCTACACCTTC. This translates into CSAINRGNYGYTF.

V gene TRBV7-6 combines with J gene TRBJ2-1, with TRBD1 matching 9 bases. V shed 1 base and J 5 bases; nucleotides not matched to a gene: 6. Germline V lookup: CDR1 SGHVS, CDR2 FNYEAQ. The CDR3 consists of 16 residues. The CDR3 loop is CASSLGDRVRHNEQFF. The CDR3 DNA reads TGTGCCAGCAGCTTAGGGGACAGGGTGAGGCACAATGAGCAGTTCTTC.

This clonotype has a count of ten or more. This chain connects TRBV5-1 to TRBJ2-1; 16 bases agree with TRBD2. Germline trimming cut 4 bases from V and 7 bases from J; bases unmatched to any gene: 8. This CDR3 has 17 amino acids. The V gene's germline CDR1 is SGHRS and CDR2 YFSETQ. CDR3 protein: CASSRTGTSGGANEQFF. Written as DNA, the CDR3 is TGCGCCAGCAGCCGAACCGGGACTAGCGGGGGGGCAAATGAGCAGTTCTTC.

This clonotype has a count of ten or more. The chain recombines TRBV15 with TRBJ2-1; D may match TRBD1 or TRBD2 (5 bases each). V lost 0 bases to trimming and J lost 5 bases, with 14 bases between them. There are 16 residues in the CDR3. Germline lookup yields CDR1 LNHNV and CDR2 YYDKDF (reference sequence). The CDR3 is CATSRDTGRGNNEQFF. The CDR3 nucleotides read TGTGCCACCAGCAGAGACACGGGACGAGGTAACAATGAGCAGTTCTTC.

This clonotype was detected ten times or more. The V call is TRBV5-1, the J call TRBJ2-3; D not resolved. V shed 7 bases and J shed 0 bases, with 15 bases lying between them. The CDR3 runs 15 residues. Germline CDR1 reads SGHRS; CDR2 reads YFSETQ. As DNA, the CDR3 is TGCGCCAGCGGCGCTAGGGCTTTTAGCACAGATACGCAGTATTTT. Translating it yields CASGARAFSTDTQYF.

In its sample, this clonotype was seen many times. CDR3 sequence (DNA): TGTGCCAGCAGCCCGGTGGGGGATACGCAGTATTTT. This codes for CASSPVGDTQYF. The chain couples TRBV7-3 to TRBJ2-3; D ambiguous. In germline, CDR1 is SGHTA, CDR2 FQGTGA. The CDR3 extends over 12 amino acids. The V gene lost 5 bases and the J gene lost 6 bases, with 9 bases spanning the gap.

This clonotype was counted ten times or more. The chain employs TRBV7-9 and TRBJ2-1; no definite D call. Trimming shortened V by 5 bases and J by 4 bases, and 6 bases separated the two germline ends. Germline values: CDR1 SEHNR, CDR2 FQNEAQ (reference sequence). This CDR3 comprises 12 residues. In DNA, the CDR3 is TGTGCCAGCAGCCTCCGATACAATGAGCAGTTCTTC. It encodes CASSLRYNEQFF.

There are many counts of this clonotype. V is TRBV9 and J is TRBJ2-7; TRBD1 matches at 10 bases. Germline CDR1 reads SGDLS; CDR2 reads YYNGEE. CDR3 length equals 15 residues. With 5 bases clipped from V and 3 bases from J, the junction kept 8 bases outside the gene matches. As DNA, the CDR3 is TGTGCCAGCAGAGTCCCTGGGACAGGGGTCTACGAGCAGTACTTC. Translation gives CASRVPGTGVYEQYF.

This clonotype was picked up many times. CDR3 sequence: CASSMQTGWGLYGYTF. In DNA form, the CDR3 reads TGTGCCAGCAGCATGCAGACAGGGTGGGGGCTCTATGGCTACACCTTC. V and J are TRBV7-9 and TRBJ1-2; TRBD1 matches 7 bases. From germline, CDR1 is SEHNR and CDR2 FQNEAQ (reference sequence). The CDR3 covers 16 residues. The trim removed 5 bases at V and 4 bases at J, leaving 13 bases unmatched.

A few counts support this clonotype. The chain uses TRBV6-5 and TRBJ2-1; D remains unclear. The CDR3 has 15 amino acids. CDR1 and CDR2 from the germline V gene are MNHEY and SVGAGI. V was cut by 2 bases and J by 0 bases, with 8 bases left in between. DNA of the CDR3: TGTGCCAGCAGTTACGGCTTAAGCTCCTACAATGAGCAGTTCTTC. This sequence encodes CASSYGLSSYNEQFF.

The chain joins TRBV11-2 to TRBJ2-1; TRBD2 aligns across 13 bases. The V gene's germline CDR1 is SGHAT and CDR2 FQNNGV. The CDR3 contains 18 residues. After removal of 1 base from V and 8 bases from J, the junction contained 11 bases not matched to a gene. The DNA for the CDR3 is TGTGCCAGCAGCTTAGTAATATCAACTAGCGGGGGGGCCCATGAGCAGTTCTTC. It encodes CASSLVISTSGGAHEQFF.

In regard to this clonotype: A read error may explain this, as a much larger clone is one base away. Likely a read error: the CDR3 ends without its conserved phenylalanine or tryptophan. The chain has TRBV27 and TRBJ1-2; D unresolved. CDR1 and CDR2 (germline): MNHEY, SMNVEV (reference sequence). CDR3 length: 14 residues. V was cut by 5 bases and J by 2 bases, with 12 bases left in between. CDR3 amino acids: CASSPRERNYGYTL. As DNA, the CDR3 is TGTGCCAGCAGTCCCCGGGAGCGGAACTATGGCTACACCCTC.

In this sample, this clonotype turned up many times. V gene TRBV20-1 combines with J gene TRBJ1-6; D ambiguous. V was shortened by 6 bases and J by 3 bases, with 12 bases between the two germline ends. The CDR3 sequence is 14 residues long. CDR1 and CDR2 (germline): DFQATT, SNEGSKA (reference sequence). CDR3 DNA: TGCAGTGCAGCCGACGGGGACTATAATTCACCCCTCCACTTT. Translating gives CSAADGDYNSPLHF.

In its sample, this clonotype was seen a few times. The chain couples TRBV9 to TRBJ1-2, with 10 bases fitting TRBD1. CDR3 size: 17 residues. Germline CDR1 reads SGDLS; CDR2 reads YYNGEE. V lost 0 bases, J lost 5 bases, and 10 bases stayed unmatched. As DNA, the CDR3 is TGTGCCAGCAGCGTAGACCCCAGACAGGGGGCTTTATATGGCTACACCTTC. Translated, it gives CASSVDPRQGALYGYTF. Based on the CDR3 plus reference TRBV9 and TRBJ1-2, the full variable domain is DSGVTQTPKHLITATGQRVTLRCSPRSGDLSVYWYQQSLDQGLQFLIQYYNGEERAKGNILERFSAQQFPDLHSELNLSSLELGDSALYFCASSVDPRQGALYGYTFGSGTRLTVV.

There are many counts of this clonotype. The chain links TRBV5-4 to TRBJ2-5; D unresolved. The CDR3 covers 14 residues. Germline V gene lookup returns CDR1 SGHNT and CDR2 YYREEE (reference sequence). The germline V and J ends were trimmed by 2 bases and 1 base, with 9 bases remaining between them. The DNA of the CDR3 is TGTGCCAGCAGCTTAGCGAAAATCCAAGAGACCCAGTACTTC. Its translation is CASSLAKIQETQYF.

This clonotype was recorded at least ten times. CDR3 loop: CASSPGQGMDTQYF. CDR3 bases: TGTGCCAGCAGCCCGGGACAGGGGATGGATACGCAGTATTTT. The rearrangement uses TRBV5-5 and TRBJ2-3, with 10 bases aligning to TRBD1. Per germline, CDR1 SGHKS and CDR2 YYEKEE (reference sequence). CDR3 length equals 14 residues. The V gene end was trimmed by 4 bases and the J gene end by 6 bases; junction bases not matched to a gene: 5.

In its sample, this clonotype was seen many times. This rearrangement joins TRBV20-1 to TRBJ2-5; D unresolved. Germline V gives CDR1 DFQATT, CDR2 SNEGSKA (reference sequence). V was clipped by 7 bases and J by 2 bases, with 17 bases between them. This CDR3 contains 14 residues. The chain's CDR3 is CSGESQRLQETQYF. The DNA of the CDR3 is TGCAGTGGAGAATCCCAACGCCTTCAAGAGACCCAGTACTTC.

This chain connects TRBV28 to TRBJ2-3; 8 bases fit TRBD2. Germline V gene data show CDR1 as MDHEN and CDR2 as SYDVKM. Germline trimming cut 6 bases from V and 3 bases from J; bases unmatched to any gene: 5. This CDR3 has 14 amino acids. The CDR3 loop is CASSSGGLTDTQYF. The CDR3 DNA reads TGTGCCAGCAGCTCGGGGGGGCTAACAGATACGCAGTATTTT. The variable domain in full, with the rest retrieved from reference TRBV28 and TRBJ2-3, is DVKVTQSSRYLVKRTGEKVFLECVQDMDHENMFWYRQDPGLGLRLIYFSYDVKMKEKGDIPEGYSVSREKKERFSLILESASTNQTSMYLCASSSGGLTDTQYFGPGTRLTVL.

This clonotype was seen many times. This chain joins TRBV7-8 and TRBJ1-2; TRBD1 might be the D (5 bases). V shed 5 bases and J shed 2 bases, with 15 bases lying between them. The CDR3 has 15 residues. Per the germline V gene, CDR1 is SGHVS and CDR2 is FQNEAQ. The CDR3 coding sequence is TGTGCCAGCAGCGTCGGCGGGGCATGGAACTATGGCTACACCTTC. Translation: CASSVGGAWNYGYTF.